The clone carrying this T cell receptor beta chain was recorded a few times. The target antigen is unknown. These data belong to a study of shared clonotypes between healthy human individuals. Findings of the study overall: What limited the represented genetic and exposure-history diversity was the small number of donors. Depth was large, yet rarefaction showed that sorted-subset sequencing was incomplete.

CD8 memory merged CD45RO+ cells and CCR7-negative CD45RA+ TemRA cells into one population. Germline CDR1 and CDR2: MNHNS and SASEGT. Trimming left V 3 bases short and J 1 base short, with 21 bases between. The CDR3 extends over 18 amino acids. Measured with immunoSEQ multiplex PCR; TCRdb has only the in-frame clones, and not every one. This sample has approximately 100,000 clones; roughly two thirds occur once, and the top ten carry roughly a quarter. The V and J genes are TRBV6-1 and TRBJ2-5; D possibly corresponds to TRBD1 (6 bases). The sequencing input was memory CD8+ T cells sorted from blood. Subset denoted: CD45RO+ cells pooled with CCR7-negative TemRA cells. The clonotype comes from a woman between 25 and 40 years old in good health. CDR3 loop: CASSDPTEGESFQETQYF. In nucleotides, the CDR3 is TGTGCCAGCAGTGACCCGACCGAGGGGGAGTCGTTCCAAGAGACCCAGTACTTC.